These 5 T cell receptor beta chains came from one sample sequenced in a study of blood T cell repertoires in COVID-19. TCRdb's table, derived via immunoSEQ multiplex PCR, lists solely in-frame clones and lacks some. The table records fewer than 350,000 clones, roughly 90% of them present only once. Sequencing was done on a sample of peripheral blood. The receptors were sampled from a man under 40 with COVID-19, enrolled during active disease.

The chain employs TRBV6-2 or TRBV6-3 and TRBJ1-1; TRBD1 agrees at 7 bases. CDR1 is MNHEY and CDR2 is SVGEGT in the germline V gene. With 2 bases clipped from V and 3 bases from J, the junction kept 6 bases outside the gene matches. The CDR3 totals 15 residues. The CDR3 DNA reads as TGTGCCAGCAGTTACAGGCAGGGGGTTCACACTGAAGCTTTCTTT. This sequence encodes CASSYRQGVHTEAFF.

The chain employs TRBV18 and TRBJ2-2; weak D call: TRBD2 (5 bases). Per germline, CDR1 KGHSH and CDR2 LQKENI. The V gene lost 3 bases and the J gene lost 5 bases, with 16 bases spanning the gap. CDR3 size: 16 residues. The CDR3 is CASSPRDTVSTGELFF. CDR3 nucleotide sequence: TGTGCCAGCTCACCTCGGGATACTGTCAGTACCGGGGAGCTGTTTTTT. Full variable domain (missing parts from reference TRBV18 and TRBJ2-2): NAGVMQNPRHLVRRRGQEARLRCSPMKGHSHVYWYRQLPEEGLKFMVYLQKENIIDESGMPKERFSAEFPKEGPSILRIQQVVRGDSAAYFCASSPRDTVSTGELFFGEGSRLTVL.

J is TRBJ1-2 and V is TRBV3-1 (or the pseudogene TRBV3-2), with 9 bases lining up with TRBD1. This CDR3 region has 16 residues. The ends lost 0 bases at V and 4 bases at J; junction bases unmatched: 6. The germline CDR1 and CDR2 sequences are LGHDT and YNNKEL (reference sequence). CDR3 in DNA: TGTGCCAGCAGCCAAGAATTTGGGGACAGGGTCTATGGCTACACCTTC. This gives the protein CASSQEFGDRVYGYTF.

This chain uses TRBV6-5 with TRBJ2-3; a weak D match, TRBD2 (6 bases). Trimming pared 1 base from V and 6 bases from J, leaving 14 bases between. The germline CDR1 and CDR2 sequences are MNHEY and SVGAGI. The CDR3 consists of 15 residues. Written as DNA, the CDR3 is TGTGCCAGCAGTTACTTGGCGGGGATGGGGGATACGCAGTATTTT. It codes for CASSYLAGMGDTQYF.

This chain joins TRBV11-2 and TRBJ2-7, with D possibly TRBD2 on 5 matching bases. Germline V gene data show CDR1 as SGHAT and CDR2 as FQNNGV. The germline V and J ends were trimmed by 5 bases and 0 bases, with 17 bases remaining between them. CDR3 length: 16 amino acids. The CDR3 DNA sequence: TGTGCCAGCAGCCAGCGGAGCGGAGCGAACTCCTACGAGCAGTACTTC. Amino acid sequence: CASSQRSGANSYEQYF.